A single sample is the source of the 5 T cell receptor beta chains below, sequenced in a study of blood T cell repertoires in COVID-19. Sequencing was performed with immunoSEQ multiplex PCR; in TCRdb, only in-frame clones are kept and a portion is missing. The sample consists of more than 250,000 clones, roughly 86% of them appearing once. Sequences were obtained from PBMCs or T cells enriched from blood (not recorded which). The receptors originated from a woman under 30 who had recovered from COVID-19.

The chain carries TRBV30 and TRBJ2-6; 9 positions match TRBD1. This CDR3 is 18 amino acids long. V lost 4 bases and J lost 0; bases outside the gene matches: 10. CDR1 is GTSNPN, CDR2 SVGIG, per germline (reference sequence). The CDR3, as DNA: TGTGCCTGGACCGTTCACGGGACAGGGTTCTCTGGGGCCAACGTCCTGACTTTC. Translated, it gives CAWTVHGTGFSGANVLTF. Looking up the rest from reference TRBV30 and TRBJ2-6 gives the full variable domain: SQTIHQWPATLVQPVGSPLSLECTVEGTSNPNLYWYRQAAGRGLQLLFYSVGIGQISSEVPQNLSASRPQDRQFILSSKKLLLSDSGFYLCAWTVHGTGFSGANVLTFGAGSRLTVL.

The chain is built from TRBV18 and TRBJ2-2, with 8 bases aligning to TRBD1. Germline-derived CDR1 and CDR2 are KGHSH and LQKENI. After removal of 1 base from V and 5 bases from J, the junction contained 12 bases not matched to a gene. The CDR3 runs 18 residues. CDR3 coding DNA: TGTGCCAGCTCACCACAAGGGGACCCAGGGGGCCGGACCGGGGAGCTGTTTTTT. Its translation is CASSPQGDPGGRTGELFF.

The chain uses TRBV11-2 and TRBJ2-3, with D possibly TRBD2 on 5 matching bases. Germline V CDR1 and CDR2: SGHAT, FQNNGV. CDR3 length: 14 amino acids. V gave up 5 bases and J gave up 0 bases, with 9 bases separating them. The CDR3 spells CASSRTGSTDTQYF. The CDR3 DNA reads as TGTGCCAGCAGCCGAACGGGGAGCACAGATACGCAGTATTTT.

The chain joins TRBV11-3 to TRBJ1-4, with D unresolved. The CDR3 runs to 14 residues. Germline V lookup: CDR1 SGHNT, CDR2 YENEEA. Trimming stripped 7 bases from V and 7 bases from J, with 16 bases between. The CDR3 region has the DNA TGTGCCAGCACCTCCGTTTCGACGGGTGAAAAACTGTTTTTT. Encoded protein: CASTSVSTGEKLFF.

The chain recombines TRBV12-5 with TRBJ1-5; tentative D call: TRBD1 (5 bases). Germline V gene sequence: CDR1 LGHNT, CDR2 FRNRAP. This CDR3 spans 15 amino acids. The V gene lost 4 bases and the J gene lost 0 bases, with 10 bases spanning the gap. CDR3 in amino acids: CASGSRGSSNQPQHF. The CDR3 DNA is TGTGCTAGTGGTTCTAGGGGTTCTAGCAATCAGCCCCAGCATTTT.